This TCR beta chain originates from a study of blood T cell repertoires in COVID-19. Original processing methods: The assay estimated nucleated cells by amplifying reference gene primers. Profiling relied on immunoSEQ multiplex PCR, and the TCRdb table lists in-frame clones only, not all of them. V, J and clone size are those of that table, while D and trimming were read from the DNA. The data show 150,000 to 200,000 clones, roughly 87% seen once. V gave up 4 bases and J gave up 5 bases; unmatched junction bases: 9. Germline V gene sequence: CDR1 SGHRS, CDR2 YFSETQ. The CDR3 contains 15 residues. Donors in Cohort 3 counted as recovered after two negative PCRs, clearance, or symptom resolution.

The receptor was derived from a woman between 50 and 59 years old who had recovered from COVID-19. V and J are TRBV5-1 and TRBJ2-7; 10 bases map to TRBD1. The source material was PBMCs or T cells enriched from blood (not recorded which). Here the CDR3 DNA reads TGCGCCAGCAGCCTGACAGGGGGCCCATTCGACGAGCAGTACTTC. It translates to CASSLTGGPFDEQYF.